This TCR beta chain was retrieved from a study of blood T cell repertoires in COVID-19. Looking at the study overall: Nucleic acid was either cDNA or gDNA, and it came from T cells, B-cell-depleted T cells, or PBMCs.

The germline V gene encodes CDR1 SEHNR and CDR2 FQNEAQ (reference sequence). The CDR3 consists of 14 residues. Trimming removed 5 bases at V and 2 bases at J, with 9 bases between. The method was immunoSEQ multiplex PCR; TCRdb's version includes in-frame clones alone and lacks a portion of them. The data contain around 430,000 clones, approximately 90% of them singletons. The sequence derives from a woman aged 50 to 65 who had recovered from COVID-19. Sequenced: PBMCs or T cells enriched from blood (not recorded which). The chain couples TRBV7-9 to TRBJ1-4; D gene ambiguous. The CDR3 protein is CASSPSRTNEKLFF. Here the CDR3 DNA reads TGTGCCAGCAGCCCGTCCCGTACTAATGAAAAACTGTTTTTT.